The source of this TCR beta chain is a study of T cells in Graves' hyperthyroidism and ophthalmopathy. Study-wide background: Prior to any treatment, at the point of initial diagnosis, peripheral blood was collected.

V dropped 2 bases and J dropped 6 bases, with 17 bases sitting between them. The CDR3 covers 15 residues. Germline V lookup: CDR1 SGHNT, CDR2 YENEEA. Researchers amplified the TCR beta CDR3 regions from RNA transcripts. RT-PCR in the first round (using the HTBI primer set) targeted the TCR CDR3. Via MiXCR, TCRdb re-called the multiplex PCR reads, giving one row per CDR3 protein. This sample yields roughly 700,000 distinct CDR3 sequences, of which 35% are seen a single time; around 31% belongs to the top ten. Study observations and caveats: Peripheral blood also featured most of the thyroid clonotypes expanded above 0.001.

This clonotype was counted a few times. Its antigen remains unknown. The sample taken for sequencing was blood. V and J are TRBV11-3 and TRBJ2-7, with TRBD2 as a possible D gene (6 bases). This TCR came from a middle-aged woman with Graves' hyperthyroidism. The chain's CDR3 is CASSLKSGETGEQYF. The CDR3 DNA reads TGTGCCAGCAGCTTAAAATCGGGGGAGACGGGCGAGCAGTACTTC.